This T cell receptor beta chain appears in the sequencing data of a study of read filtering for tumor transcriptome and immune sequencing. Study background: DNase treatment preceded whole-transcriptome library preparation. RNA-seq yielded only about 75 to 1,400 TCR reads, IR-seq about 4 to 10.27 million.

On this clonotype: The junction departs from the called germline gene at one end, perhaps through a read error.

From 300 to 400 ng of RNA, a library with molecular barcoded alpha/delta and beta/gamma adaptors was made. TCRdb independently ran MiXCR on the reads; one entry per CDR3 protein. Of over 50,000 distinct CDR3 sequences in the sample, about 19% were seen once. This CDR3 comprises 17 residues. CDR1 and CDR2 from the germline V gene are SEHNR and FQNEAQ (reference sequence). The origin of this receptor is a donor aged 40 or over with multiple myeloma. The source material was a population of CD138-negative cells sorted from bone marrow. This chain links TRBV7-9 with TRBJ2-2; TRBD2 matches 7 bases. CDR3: CAGSFGLGPTNTGELFF. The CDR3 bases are TGTGCCGGCAGCTTCGGACTAGGCCCCACGAACACCGGGGAGCTGTTCTTT.